Below, one TCR beta chain is given with its context. Antigen unknown. TCRdb's table, derived via immunoSEQ multiplex PCR, lists solely in-frame clones and lacks some. The profile shows 65,000 to 95,000 clones, approximately 90% of them singletons. The data were taken from a study of OX40 agonist ivuxolimab in advanced cancers. The study's findings and limits: No antigen was identified for the clonally expanded peripheral T cells. CD4+ and CD8+ blood T cells expanded clonally by week 6 at 0.1 to 3.0 mg/kg. CD8+ T cells (on average) carried more expanded clones than CD4+ T cells.

The TCR was taken from an adult with an advanced solid tumor such as melanoma, head and neck, liver or kidney cancer. Sequences were derived from CD4+ or CD8+ T cells sorted from blood, sampled in a trial of the OX40 agonist ivuxolimab.

The chain's CDR3 is CASSLARQAHEKLFF. In nucleotides, the CDR3 is TGTGCCAGCAGCTTGGCCCGCCAGGCCCATGAAAAACTGTTTTTT. The rearrangement uses TRBV5-6 and TRBJ1-4, with D unresolved. Germline V lookup: CDR1 SGHDT, CDR2 YYEEEE. This CDR3 has 15 amino acids. V was clipped by 0 bases and J by 6 bases, with 12 bases between them. The full variable domain, rest sourced from reference TRBV5-6 and TRBJ1-4, is DAGVTQSPTHLIKTRGQQVTLRCSPKSGHDTVSWYQQALGQGPQFIFQYYEEEERQRGNFPDRFSGHQFPNYSSELNVNALLLGDSALYLCASSLARQAHEKLFFGSGTQLSVL.